These T cell receptor beta chains were read from a single sample in a study of shared clonotypes between healthy human individuals. Measured with immunoSEQ multiplex PCR; TCRdb has only the in-frame clones, and not every one. The table records more than 2,000,000 clones, 85% to 95% of them present only once. Input material: naive CD4+ T cells sorted from blood. All receptors derive from a man aged 18 to 35 in good health. Both conserved end residues are part of each CDR3. D genes are given only for firm matches. Clone size appears in some rows only: once, few, many, or a class for an expanded clone.

size	V	length	J	D	CDR3	DNA
.	TRBV25-1	14	TRBJ2-5	.	CASSDSRTAETQYF	TGTGCCAGCAGTGACTCACGGACGGCGGAGACCCAGTACTTC
once	TRBV28	13	TRBJ2-3	TRBD2	CASSRGGTDTQYF	TGTGCCAGCAGTCGGGGGGGCACAGATACGCAGTATTTT
.	TRBV15	15	TRBJ1-2	.	CATSRAGPNHYGYTF	TGTGCCACCAGCAGAGCCGGACCCAACCACTATGGCTACACCTTC
.	TRBV6-1	15	TRBJ2-7	TRBD1	CASTHGAGGPYEQYF	TGTGCCAGCACCCACGGGGCAGGGGGCCCTTACGAGCAGTACTTC
.	TRBV5-6	16	TRBJ2-2	.	CASSPMTARGTGELFF	TGTGCCAGCAGCCCAATGACCGCGCGAGGCACCGGGGAGCTGTTTTTT
.	TRBV7-6	16	TRBJ2-1	TRBD2	CASSSRSSGKENEQFF	TGTGCCAGCAGCTCCCGATCTAGCGGGAAAGAGAATGAGCAGTTCTTC
.	TRBV6-5	15	TRBJ2-2	TRBD2	CASSLAGVITGELFF	TGTGCCAGCAGTTTAGCGGGGGTGATCACCGGGGAGCTGTTTTTT
once	TRBV28	15	TRBJ2-3	.	CASSFTGTSTDTQYF	TGTGCCAGCAGCTTCACCGGGACTAGCACAGATACGCAGTATTTT
.	TRBV10-3	18	TRBJ2-3	TRBD2	CAIRTSGRGNRGTDTQYF	TGTGCCATCCGGACTAGCGGGAGAGGTAATCGGGGCACAGATACGCAGTATTTT
once	TRBV7-7	13	TRBJ2-5	.	CASRQGTHETQYF	TGTGCTAGCAGGCAGGGGACCCATGAGACCCAGTACTTC
.	TRBV30	16	TRBJ2-5	TRBD2	CAWSGGLAAKQETQYF	TGTGCCTGGAGTGGTGGACTAGCGGCGAAACAAGAGACCCAGTACTTC
.	TRBV19	12	TRBJ1-1	.	CASSMGPTEAFF	TGTGCCAGTAGTATGGGGCCCACTGAAGCTTTCTTT
.	TRBV20-1	10	TRBJ2-1	.	CSAMDNEQFF	TGCAGTGCTATGGACAATGAGCAGTTCTTC
.	TRBV25-1	14	TRBJ2-7	TRBD1	CASSEGTGRSEQYF	TGTGCCAGCAGTGAAGGGACAGGCCGTTCCGAGCAGTACTTC
.	TRBV5-6	14	TRBJ2-7	TRBD1	CASSRTGGAYEQYF	TGTGCCAGCAGCCGGACAGGGGGCGCGTACGAGCAGTACTTC
.	TRBV6-1	13	TRBJ1-1	.	CASSQGLLAEAFF	TGTGCCAGCAGCCAGGGTTTGTTGGCTGAAGCTTTCTTT
.	TRBV5-1	15	TRBJ1-4	TRBD1	CASSLADRGREKLFF	TGCGCCAGCAGCTTGGCGGACAGGGGCCGTGAAAAACTGTTTTTT
.	TRBV14	17	TRBJ2-1	TRBD2	CASSPGVAGVSYNEQFF	TGTGCCAGCAGCCCCGGGGTAGCGGGGGTGTCGTACAATGAGCAGTTCTTC
.	TRBV19	14	TRBJ1-2	.	CASSIVAGNYGYTF	TGTGCCAGTAGTATTGTGGCAGGAAACTATGGCTACACCTTC
once	TRBV30	14	TRBJ1-2	.	CAWSVIDGSGGYTF	TGTGCCTGGAGTGTAATTGACGGGTCGGGTGGCTACACCTTC
.	TRBV30	13	TRBJ2-1	TRBD2	CAWRLTSGDEQFF	TGTGCCTGGAGGTTGACTAGCGGGGATGAGCAGTTCTTC
once	TRBV4-3	13	TRBJ1-2	.	CASSQSLLYGYTF	TGCGCCAGCAGCCAGAGCTTACTCTATGGCTACACCTTC
.	TRBV5-1	14	TRBJ2-4	.	CASSLAGGLNIQYF	TGCGCCAGCAGCTTGGCCGGGGGCCTGAACATTCAGTACTTC
.	TRBV2	11	TRBJ1-1	.	CASSINTEAFF	TGTGCCAGCAGTATCAACACTGAAGCTTTCTTT
few	TRBV19	11	TRBJ1-1	.	CASHFATEAFF	TGTGCCAGCCATTTCGCCACTGAAGCTTTCTTT
.	TRBV18	14	TRBJ1-4	TRBD1	CASSPGQGMEKLFF	TGTGCCAGCTCACCGGGACAGGGGATGGAAAAACTGTTTTTT
few	TRBV30	12	TRBJ1-1	TRBD1	CAWATGWTEAFF	TGTGCCTGGGCGACAGGGTGGACTGAAGCTTTCTTT
.	TRBV6-1	15	TRBJ2-6	.	CASHETPAGANVLTF	TGTGCCAGCCATGAGACCCCGGCCGGGGCCAACGTCCTGACTTTC
.	TRBV7-2	11	TRBJ2-7	.	CASRGLDKQYF	TGTGCCAGCCGAGGACTTGATAAGCAGTACTTC
.	TRBV10-1	15	TRBJ1-1	.	CASSESRGQNTEAFF	TGCGCCAGCAGTGAGTCGCGGGGTCAGAACACTGAAGCTTTCTTT
.	TRBV11-2	17	TRBJ2-7	.	CASSLENVGGGGYEQYF	TGTGCCAGCAGCTTAGAAAATGTCGGAGGGGGCGGATACGAGCAGTACTTC
.	TRBV19	15	TRBJ2-5	.	CASSLEGRRMETQYF	TGTGCCAGTAGCCTCGAGGGGAGGAGAATGGAGACCCAGTACTTC
.	TRBV7-9	15	TRBJ1-6	.	CASSFLSGASSPLHF	TGTGCCAGCAGCTTTTTATCAGGGGCGAGTTCACCCCTCCACTTT
.	TRBV30	14	TRBJ2-3	TRBD1	CAWTFQGGTDTQYF	TGTGCCTGGACCTTCCAGGGGGGCACAGATACGCAGTATTTT
.	TRBV4-1	15	TRBJ1-5	.	CASSQEDPENQPQHF	TGCGCCAGCAGCCAAGAGGATCCCGAAAATCAGCCCCAGCATTTT
.	TRBV5-1	14	TRBJ2-7	TRBD1	CASSSRDRVSEQYF	TGCGCCAGCAGCTCTCGGGACAGGGTGTCCGAGCAGTACTTC
.	TRBV13	12	TRBJ2-4	.	CASSLGLNIQYF	TGTGCCAGCAGCTTAGGCCTGAACATTCAGTACTTC
.	TRBV6-5	14	TRBJ1-2	.	CASTKGRVDYGYTF	TGTGCCAGCACCAAAGGAAGGGTTGACTATGGCTACACCTTC
.	TRBV7-2	15	TRBJ2-1	TRBD2	CASSVRGGAGNEQFF	TGTGCCAGCAGCGTGCGGGGGGGCGCAGGGAATGAGCAGTTCTTC
few	TRBV15	15	TRBJ1-5	TRBD1	CATSRGGTDNQPQHF	TGTGCCACCAGCAGGGGCGGGACAGACAATCAGCCCCAGCATTTT
.	TRBV7-9	15	TRBJ2-3	.	CASSSRAGGTDTQYF	TGTGCCAGCAGCTCTCGGGCAGGGGGCACAGATACGCAGTATTTT
.	TRBV5-6	15	TRBJ1-3	TRBD1	CASHRDRVFGNTIYF	TGTGCCAGCCACCGGGACAGGGTATTTGGAAACACCATATATTTT